The 23 T cell receptor beta chains reported below all come from one sample, sequenced in a study of OX40 agonist ivuxolimab in advanced cancers. Using immunoSEQ multiplex PCR, the repertoire was profiled, and TCRdb retains in-frame clones only, with some absent. The top ten clones hold around 33% of a sample with under 40,000 clones, 87% of them seen once. The sample was CD4+ or CD8+ T cells sorted from blood, taken in a trial of the OX40 agonist ivuxolimab. These receptors originate from an adult with an advanced solid tumor such as melanoma, head and neck, liver or kidney cancer.

The count of this clone is one. The rearrangement links TRBV7-8 to TRBJ1-4, with a possible D match to TRBD1 (5 bases). This CDR3 has 11 amino acids. The V and J ends lost 5 bases and 12 bases respectively, with 10 bases between them. The germline gives CDR1 SGHVS, CDR2 FQNEAQ. As DNA, the CDR3 is TGTGCCAGCAGCATCGACAGCCAACTGTTTTTT. Protein product: CASSIDSQLFF.

The chain joins TRBV5-1 to TRBJ2-1, with 7 bases matching TRBD2. CDR1 is SGHRS and CDR2 is YFSETQ in the germline V gene. V lost 0 bases to trimming and J lost 6 bases; unmatched junction nucleotides: 3. The CDR3 length is 14 residues. DNA for the CDR3: TGCGCCAGCAGCTTGGCCGGGGGGATCAATGAGCAGTTCTTC. Amino acids: CASSLAGGINEQFF.

This sequence joins TRBV23-1 and TRBJ2-3, with 7 bases fitting TRBD1. TRBV23-1 carries the ORF label, with uncertain function. V lost 4 bases to trimming and J lost 2 bases; unmatched junction nucleotides: 3. The CDR3 consists of 14 residues. The CDR3 DNA follows: TGCGCCAGCAGTCGGGACAGCCACACAGATACGCAGTATTTT. The encoded protein is CASSRDSHTDTQYF.

The CDR3 nucleotides read TGTGCCAGCGGAGGGGAGGTAGATACGCAGTATTTT. This codes for CASGGEVDTQYF. The V call is TRBV28, the J call TRBJ2-3; possible D gene TRBD2, 6 bases. The length of the CDR3 is 12 residues. Trimming cost V 8 bases and J 5 bases, with 11 bases left between them. Per the germline V gene, CDR1 is MDHEN and CDR2 is SYDVKM.

The chain uses TRBV13 and TRBJ2-3; the match to TRBD2 covers 7 bases. With V trimmed by 5 bases and J by 0 bases, 17 bases remained unmatched. In germline, CDR1 is PRHDT, CDR2 FYEKMQ (reference sequence). This CDR3 comprises 19 residues. The CDR3 DNA is TGTGCCAGCAGCCCCGAATCGGGGCCGGGAGGCTATAGCACAGATACGCAGTATTTT. This gives the protein CASSPESGPGGYSTDTQYF.

The genes are TRBV4-1 and TRBJ2-3, with D hard to call. V gave up 1 base and J gave up 6 bases, with 5 bases separating them. Germline lookup yields CDR1 MGHRA and CDR2 YSYEKL. The CDR3 spans 12 residues. The CDR3 DNA reads as TGCGCCAGCAGCCAAGTTCAGGATACGCAGTATTTT. Protein sequence: CASSQVQDTQYF.

The CDR3 sequence: CASSEVATEQFF. CDR3 bases: TGTGCCAGCAGTGAAGTTGCAACCGAGCAGTTCTTC. This sequence joins TRBV25-1 and TRBJ2-1, with D unresolved. The V end was cut by 2 bases, the J end by 10 bases, with 9 bases between. Germline CDR1 reads MGHDK; CDR2 reads SYGVNS. This CDR3 is 12 amino acids long. The entire variable domain, with the rest obtained from reference TRBV25-1 and TRBJ2-1, is as follows: EADIYQTPRYLVIGTGKKITLECSQTMGHDKMYWYQQDPGMELHLIHYSYGVNSTEKGDLSSESTVSRIRTEHFPLTLESARPSHTSQYLCASSEVATEQFFGPGTRLTVL.

The V call is TRBV10-1, the J call TRBJ2-3; D might be TRBD2 (5 bases). V lost 8 bases to trimming and J lost 2 bases, with 20 bases between them. The CDR3 runs to 16 residues. Germline V CDR1 and CDR2: WNHNN, SYGVQD (reference sequence). The CDR3 DNA follows: TGCGCCAGCTCTCCGAGGGATGGACTGGACACAGATACGCAGTATTTT. Its translation is CASSPRDGLDTDTQYF.

This clone was counted a few times. This rearrangement joins TRBV29-1 to TRBJ1-2; D is possibly TRBD1 (6 bases). Trimming removed 0 bases from V and 3 bases from J, with 8 bases in between. The germline CDR1 and CDR2 sequences are SQVTM and ANQGSEA. The CDR3 extends over 13 amino acids. The CDR3 DNA follows: TGCAGCGTTGAAGAGCAGGGGTACTATGGCTACACCTTC. Protein sequence: CSVEEQGYYGYTF.

This clone was counted once. The chain joins TRBV11-2 to TRBJ2-1; 10 nucleotides line up with TRBD2. The CDR3 extends over 19 amino acids. Germline CDR1 is SGHAT and CDR2 is FQNNGV. The J segment lost 4 bases and the V segment lost 5 bases, leaving 17 bases of the junction unmatched. The CDR3 region has the DNA TGTGCCAGCAGCATGGGACTAGCGAGCGTAGGGGTGGTATACAATGAGCAGTTCTTC. This encodes CASSMGLASVGVVYNEQFF.

The chain employs TRBV2 and TRBJ2-7; TRBD1 might be the D (5 bases). The germline V and J ends were trimmed by 7 bases and 5 bases, with 18 bases remaining between them. The CDR3 covers 14 residues. Germline V gene lookup returns CDR1 SNHLY and CDR2 FYNNEI. CDR3 in amino acids: CASTPGGRAHEQYF. The CDR3, as DNA: TGTGCCAGCACCCCCGGCGGCAGGGCCCACGAGCAGTACTTC. Full variable domain (rest looked up from reference TRBV2 and TRBJ2-7): EPEVTQTPSHQVTQMGQEVILRCVPISNHLYFYWYRQILGQKVEFLVSFYNNEISEKSEIFDDQFSVERPDGSNFTLKIRSTKLEDSAMYFCASTPGGRAHEQYFGPGTRLTVT.

V usage is TRBV10-1 and J usage is TRBJ1-2; unclear D gene. This CDR3 region has 9 residues. Germline V CDR1 and CDR2: WNHNN, SYGVQD (reference sequence). The germline V and J ends were trimmed by 7 bases and 12 bases, with 9 bases remaining between them. The CDR3, as DNA: TGCGCCAGCATTGGGAGGAACACCTTC. This translates into CASIGRNTF.

On this clone itself: Other DNA variants within this sample encode the same CDR3. The chain uses TRBV19 and TRBJ2-1; no reliable D call. Trimming removed 1 base at V and 7 bases at J, with 8 bases between. The CDR3 totals 13 residues. Germline assignment: CDR1 LNHDA and CDR2 SQIVND (reference sequence). CDR3 nucleotide sequence: TGTGCCAGTAGTATAGCTCCTGGGAATGAGCAGTTCTTC. It encodes CASSIAPGNEQFF. Full variable domain (remainder filled in from reference TRBV19 and TRBJ2-1): DGGITQSPKYLFRKEGQNVTLSCEQNLNHDAMYWYRQDPGQGLRLIYYSQIVNDFQKGDIAEGYSVSREKKESFPLTVTSAQKNPTAFYLCASSIAPGNEQFFGPGTRLTVL.

In nucleotides, the CDR3 is TGTGCCTTTCAGCTCTCTGCAACTAATGAAAAACTGTTTTTT. Its translation: CAFQLSATNEKLFF. The chain couples TRBV30 to TRBJ1-4; D call uncertain. This CDR3 spans 14 amino acids. Germline CDR1 and CDR2: GTSNPN and SVGIG (reference sequence). Trimming took off 7 bases at V and 0 bases at J, with 12 bases between the two ends.

In this sample, this clone turned up once. This chain joins TRBV4-2 and TRBJ2-7; 10 bases align to TRBD2. With 4 bases clipped from V and 0 bases from J, the junction kept 9 bases outside the gene matches. There are 17 residues in the CDR3. Germline CDR1 reads LGHNA; CDR2 reads YNFKEQ. CDR3 region: CASSLPDGTSDSYEQYF. For the CDR3, the DNA is TGTGCCAGCAGCCTTCCTGATGGGACTAGCGACTCCTACGAGCAGTACTTC.

The chain recombines TRBV9 with TRBJ2-2; 9 bases match TRBD2. V shed 3 bases and J 1 base; nucleotides not matched to a gene: 4. The germline V gene encodes CDR1 SGDLS and CDR2 YYNGEE. This CDR3 is built from 16 residues. CDR3 amino acids: CASSGSGGLNTGELFF. CDR3 nucleotides: TGTGCCAGCAGCGGTAGCGGGGGACTGAACACCGGGGAGCTGTTTTTT.

The J gene is TRBJ2-7, the V gene TRBV29-1, with 9 bases aligning to TRBD1. This CDR3 has 16 amino acids. Germline V gene lookup returns CDR1 SQVTM and CDR2 ANQGSEA. The junction had 9 bases not matched to a gene; V was cut back by 1 base and J by 2 bases. In DNA form, the CDR3 reads TGCAGCGTTGAAGTTCCCCGGACAGGGGAGACCTACGAGCAGTACTTC. Translated, it gives CSVEVPRTGETYEQYF.

J is TRBJ1-5 and V is TRBV11-2; 9 nucleotides align to TRBD1. After removal of 3 bases from V and 7 bases from J, the junction contained 7 bases not matched to a gene. Germline V gene lookup returns CDR1 SGHAT and CDR2 FQNNGV. This CDR3 has 15 residues. The CDR3 DNA reads TGTGCCAGCAGCTTCGGACAGGGGCGGGAACAGCCCCAGCATTTT. This codes for CASSFGQGREQPQHF.

The chain couples TRBV7-9 to TRBJ2-7; D not certain. The length of the CDR3 is 15 residues. Germline V gene data show CDR1 as SEHNR and CDR2 as FQNEAQ (reference sequence). Trimming stripped 0 bases from V and 2 bases from J, with 11 bases between. The DNA for the CDR3 is TGTGCCAGCAGCTTAGCGGGCCTCACCCCCTACGAGCAGTACTTC. This encodes CASSLAGLTPYEQYF.

The CDR3: CASSLGQGVLRLFQVTQYF. The CDR3 nucleotides read TGCGCCAGCAGCTTGGGACAGGGTGTTTTGCGTCTATTTCAGGTTACGCAGTATTTT. The rearrangement uses TRBV5-1 and TRBJ2-3; 7 nucleotides match TRBD1. The CDR3 is 19 amino acids. Germline V CDR1 and CDR2: SGHRS, YFSETQ. The junction had 21 bases not matched to a gene; V was cut back by 0 bases and J by 8 bases. The full variable domain, rest sourced from reference TRBV5-1 and TRBJ2-3, is KAGVTQTPRYLIKTRGQQVTLSCSPISGHRSVSWYQQTPGQGLQFLFEYFSETQRNKGNFPGRFSGRQFSNSRSEMNVSTLELGDSALYLCASSLGQGVLRLFQVTQYFGPGTRLTVL.

The chain couples TRBV11-2 to TRBJ1-5; TRBD1 agrees at 8 bases. The junction had 8 bases not matched to a gene; V was cut back by 1 base and J by 9 bases. CDR3 length equals 15 residues. Germline V gene lookup returns CDR1 SGHAT and CDR2 FQNNGV. The CDR3 DNA reads TGTGCCAGCAGCTTAGGACAGGGGTTTCGAACGCCCCAGCATTTT. Its translation is CASSLGQGFRTPQHF. Using reference TRBV11-2 and TRBJ1-5 for the parts outside the CDR3, the full variable domain is EAGVAQSPRYKIIEKRQSVAFWCNPISGHATLYWYQQILGQGPKLLIQFQNNGVVDDSQLPKDRFSAERLKGVDSTLKIQPAKLEDSAVYLCASSLGQGFRTPQHFGDGTRLSIL.

V usage is TRBV9 and J usage is TRBJ2-7; tentatively, D is TRBD1 or TRBD2 (6 bases each). This CDR3 spans 12 amino acids. Germline CDR1 reads SGDLS; CDR2 reads YYNGEE. Trimming removed 5 bases from V and 3 bases from J, with 9 bases in between. The DNA for the CDR3 is TGTGCCAGCAGTAGGGGGGTCTACGAGCAGTACTTC. This sequence encodes CASSRGVYEQYF.

The chain couples TRBV27 to TRBJ1-1; D gene uncertain. The CDR3 sequence is 14 residues long. The V gene lost 9 bases and the J gene lost 3 bases, with 17 bases spanning the gap. The germline gives CDR1 MNHEY, CDR2 SMNVEV (reference sequence). CDR3 nucleotides: TGTGCCAGTCCAACCTCCTGGGAGTACACTGAAGCTTTCTTT. It specifies CASPTSWEYTEAFF.